The entry below gives a single TCR beta chain sequence along with its context. The data stem from a study of blood T cell repertoires in COVID-19. Study information: The origin of the acute and convalescent COVID-19 samples was the United States, Italy and Spain.

Sequencing was performed with immunoSEQ multiplex PCR; in TCRdb, only in-frame clones are kept and a portion is missing. The data contain over 150,000 clones, approximately 80% of them singletons. This CDR3 is built from 14 residues. V was trimmed by 5 bases and J by 5 bases, leaving 15 bases between them. Germline CDR1 reads SEHNR; CDR2 reads FQNEAQ (reference sequence). What was sequenced was peripheral blood. This rearrangement joins TRBV7-9 to TRBJ1-1; unclear D gene. The sequence came from a woman aged 60-75 years with acute or convalescent COVID-19. The CDR3 here is CASSQDIIRTEAFF. For the CDR3, the DNA is TGTGCCAGCAGCCAAGACATCATCCGGACTGAAGCTTTCTTT.